This T cell receptor (beta chain) was sequenced during a study of cytotoxic CD8 clonotypes in ibrutinib-treated CLL. As input for TCR beta libraries, about 1.8 micrograms of genomic DNA came from cryopreserved PBMCs. The repertoire was sequenced with immunoSEQ multiplex PCR; TCRdb's copy has only in-frame clones and lacks some. Of some 200,000 clones listed, 55% to 85% are singletons. Points on this clone: Antigen specificity is unknown.

The CDR3 consists of 13 residues. Study-wide points: Clonality went up at ibrutinib response and then declined back toward baseline at progression. Sampling times differed between sustained-remission and progressing patients.

The TCR was taken from a human donor with chronic lymphocytic leukemia. Sequenced here: PBMCs, sampled after 24 months of ibrutinib treatment. V usage is TRBV21-1 and J usage is TRBJ2-3. TRBV21-1 is tagged as a pseudogene. The CDR3 DNA is TGTGCCAGCAGTCCCAGGGGAGGAGATACGCAGTATTTT. This sequence encodes CASSPRGGDTQYF.